The rows below give T cell receptor beta chains drawn from one sample of a study of T-cell memory formation after mild COVID-19. TCRdb reprocessed the 5' RACE reads with MiXCR, giving one entry per CDR3 protein. In the table there are about 45,000 distinct CDR3 sequences, roughly 9.8% of which are singletons. The material sequenced was PBMCs or a T cell subset sorted from them (not recorded which). The receptors stem from an adult woman who had mild COVID-19 (a few samples of this study predate the infection). Cell type and time point are not known. Both conserved end residues are part of each CDR3. Size is omitted from some rows. Given values are once, few, many or a class for expanded clones.

clone_size | v_call | cdr3_aa
. | TRBV12-3/TRBV12-4 | CASSLGAGARETQYF
many | TRBV7-3 | CASSRIAGALIEQFF
. | TRBV20-1 | CSVSRGPYEQYF
. | TRBV20-1 | CSARDGRSTGGYTF
. | TRBV6-5 | CASRQTGSGANVLTF
many | TRBV24-1 | CATSEGQGETQYF
few | TRBV7-3 | CASSLRTSGRGGDTQYF
. | TRBV9 | CASRGGTVSYNEQFF
. | TRBV6-5 | CASTSFTLRGDNEQFF
few | TRBV11-2 | CASSDPRGQDVKQYF
once | TRBV7-2 | CASGRLGAFF
. | TRBV7-6 | CASSLAASETQYF
many | TRBV12-3/TRBV12-4 | CASSTLGGVSYF
many | TRBV15 | CATSRDTRTGGEQYF
few | TRBV18 | CASSRGTGQGIQYF
many | TRBV7-9 | CASSLAGGRGGYTF
. | TRBV6-1 | CASSDNQQGQGPYF
. | TRBV4-3 | CASSTIQGNRGYTF
few | TRBV4-2 | CASSQDLAASGELFF
. | TRBV4-3 | CASSRGEGIANYGYTF
once | TRBV27 | CASSYQWRTEAFF
. | TRBV20-1 | CSADRDGQETQYF
many | TRBV20-1 | CSAQTGTANNEQFF
few | TRBV4-1 | CASSQPWGKIGELFF
. | TRBV12-3/TRBV12-4 | CASSKTALTGELFF
few | TRBV20-1 | CSARVLGLYNEQFF
. | TRBV5-4 | CASSLEQRSTDTQYF
many | TRBV7-2 | CASTPIRFSYNSPLHF
. | TRBV4-3 | CASSQDLARRSLFRSGNTIYF
medium-sized | TRBV15 | CASASGDVETQYF
few | TRBV11-1 | CASSLDRVHEQYF
many | TRBV3-1 | CASTHGRDVINEQFF
few | TRBV5-1 | CASSSRSGENEQFF
few | TRBV12-3/TRBV12-4 | CASYTDRGPSYEQYF
. | TRBV14 | CASSPLMSSYNEQFF
. | TRBV7-9 | CASSRQGSSTDTQYF
many | TRBV5-6 | CASSLMSASTDTQYF
. | TRBV19 | CASHFGGANVLTF
. | TRBV30 | CAWSLQGSTEAFF
. | TRBV6-5 | CASRREGGLSGANVLTF
few | TRBV5-1 | CASSKGDGYTEAFF
many | TRBV11-2 | CASSFRAVADTQYF
many | TRBV15 | CATSRDDTRGFF
few | TRBV30 | CAWTGGVNTEAFF
few | TRBV15 | CATSREGQGIYEQYF